This T cell receptor beta chain was identified during a study of tumor-infiltrating lymphocytes in localized non-small cell lung cancer. For the study at large: Some samples were collected after neoadjuvant chemotherapy; smokers, never-smokers and several histologies were included.

CDR3 length: 12 amino acids. Germline lookup yields CDR1 SGHNT and CDR2 YENEEA. Deletions cut 4 bases from V and 1 base from J, with 5 bases between. Clones were sequenced by immunoSEQ multiplex PCR, and TCRdb holds only the in-frame ones, with some missing. Of approximately 8,100 clones in the sample, approximately 64% are singletons; the top ten hold roughly 9.9%. Study-wide results and caveats: IM1 and IM2 tumors showed no difference in T-cell fraction. Not all patients were TCR sequenced, owing to tissue quantity. TCRbeta sequencing showed higher T cell infiltration in tumors than uninvolved lung.

This clone was seen more than once but under ten times. Its antigen is currently unknown. The origin of this receptor is a human donor with non-small cell lung cancer. This chain uses TRBV11-3 with TRBJ2-7; D not certain. The sequenced material came from uninvolved lung tissue not adjacent to the tumor. The CDR3 bases are TGTGCCAGCAGCTATAGGTCCTACGAGCAGTACTTC. This sequence encodes CASSYRSYEQYF.